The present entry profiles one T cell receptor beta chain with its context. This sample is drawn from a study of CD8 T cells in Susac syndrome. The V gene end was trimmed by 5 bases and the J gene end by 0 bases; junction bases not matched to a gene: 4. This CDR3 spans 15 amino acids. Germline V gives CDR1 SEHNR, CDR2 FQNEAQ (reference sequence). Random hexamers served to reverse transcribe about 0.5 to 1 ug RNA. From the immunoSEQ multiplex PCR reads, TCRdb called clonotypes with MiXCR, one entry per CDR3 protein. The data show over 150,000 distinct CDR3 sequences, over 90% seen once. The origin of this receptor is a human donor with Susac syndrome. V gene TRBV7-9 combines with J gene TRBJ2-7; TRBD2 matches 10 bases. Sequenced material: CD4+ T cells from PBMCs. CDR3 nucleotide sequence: TGTGCCAGCAGCCCCGGGACTAGCGTCTCCTACGAGCAGTACTTC. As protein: CASSPGTSVSYEQYF.